The T cell receptor beta chain under discussion was sequenced for a study of blood T cell repertoires in COVID-19. At the level of the study: Samples taken during acute and convalescent COVID-19 were collected in the United States, Italy and Spain. T cells, B-cell-depleted T cells, or PBMCs supplied cDNA or gDNA.

In Seattle, patients joined the study during active infection and were tracked longitudinally. V dropped 6 bases and J dropped 4; count of bases not matched to a gene: 5. This CDR3 region has 15 residues. Germline assignment: CDR1 MNHEY and CDR2 SVGAGI. In the original processing: Reference gene primers were amplified, and this amplification served to estimate nucleated cell counts. Produced via immunoSEQ multiplex PCR; TCRdb's table is partial and in-frame only. Clone size and the V and J calls come from that table; the DNA yielded D and trimming. The table shows about 350,000 clones, with roughly 90% occurring only once.

This chain joins TRBV6-5 and TRBJ2-2; 10 nucleotides agree with TRBD1. Sequenced input: peripheral blood. This receptor was obtained from a woman aged 55-70 years with COVID-19, enrolled during active disease. Here the CDR3 reads CASRPGTGVTGELFF. Written as DNA, the CDR3 is TGTGCCAGCAGGCCCGGGACAGGGGTCACCGGGGAGCTGTTTTTT.